This TCR beta chain was documented in a study of T cell responses to AZD1222 COVID-19 vaccine. The repertoire was sequenced with immunoSEQ multiplex PCR; TCRdb's copy has only in-frame clones and lacks some. The top ten hold over 30% of the sample, which has 40,000 to 55,000 clones, roughly 87% seen once. Points on this clone: Its antigen is unidentified.

The CDR3 runs 14 residues. V was pared by 5 bases and J by 4 bases, with 2 bases of the junction left unmatched. CDR1 is LNHDA, CDR2 SQIVND, per germline (reference sequence). Notes on the study in general: Clonal diversity was possibly underestimated, and white British individuals and females predominated among donors. At 160-218 and 743-854, vaccine-associated CD4 TCRs were dominant, and they spanned spike.

Second-dose timings of about 4 or about 12 weeks were pooled. The clonotype originates from an adult who received the AZD1222 COVID-19 vaccine. This material consisted of peripheral blood, taken 28 days after the second AZD1222 dose. The V gene is TRBV19, the J gene TRBJ1-4; 9 nucleotides match TRBD1. Here the CDR3 reads CASSEGQGNEKLFF. In DNA, the CDR3 is TGTGCCAGTAGTGAGGGACAGGGTAATGAAAAACTGTTTTTT.